The 5 T cell receptor beta chains reported below all come from one sample, sequenced in a study of OX40 agonist ivuxolimab in advanced cancers. The method was immunoSEQ multiplex PCR; TCRdb's version includes in-frame clones alone and lacks a portion of them. The sample has tens of thousands of clones; roughly 85% are singletons. This sample comprised CD4+ or CD8+ T cells sorted from blood, obtained in a trial of the OX40 agonist ivuxolimab. The receptor set was obtained from an adult with an advanced solid tumor such as melanoma, head and neck, liver or kidney cancer.

The CDR3: CASSFAPPYYRGLSYNSPLHF. In DNA, the CDR3 is TGCGCCAGCAGCTTTGCCCCTCCTTATTACAGGGGCCTCTCCTATAATTCACCCCTCCACTTT. The genes are TRBV5-1 and TRBJ1-6; TRBD1 agrees at 7 bases. Germline CDR1 SGHRS, CDR2 YFSETQ. The length of the CDR3 is 21 residues. Unmatched junction bases numbered 17, after V lost 2 bases and J lost 0 bases. The variable domain in full, completed from reference TRBV5-1 and TRBJ1-6, reads KAGVTQTPRYLIKTRGQQVTLSCSPISGHRSVSWYQQTPGQGLQFLFEYFSETQRNKGNFPGRFSGRQFSNSRSEMNVSTLELGDSALYLCASSFAPPYYRGLSYNSPLHFGNGTRLTVT.

The V and J genes are TRBV18 and TRBJ2-3; D might be TRBD2 (6 bases). CDR1 KGHSH and CDR2 LQKENI come from the germline V gene. V was trimmed by 3 bases and J by 0 bases, leaving 10 bases between them. This CDR3 has 15 residues. This CDR3 is CASSPPGLSTDTQYF. In DNA form, the CDR3 reads TGTGCCAGCTCACCTCCGGGACTTAGCACAGATACGCAGTATTTT. Full variable domain (remainder filled in from reference TRBV18 and TRBJ2-3): NAGVMQNPRHLVRRRGQEARLRCSPMKGHSHVYWYRQLPEEGLKFMVYLQKENIIDESGMPKERFSAEFPKEGPSILRIQQVVRGDSAAYFCASSPPGLSTDTQYFGPGTRLTVL.

This chain joins TRBV28 and TRBJ2-7; D is ambiguous. Trimming cost V 1 base and J 4 bases, with 8 bases left between them. The CDR3 totals 13 residues. The germline V gene encodes CDR1 MDHEN and CDR2 SYDVKM. The CDR3, as DNA: TGTGCCAGCAGTTTATTGAACCCATACGAGCAGTACTTC. This translates into CASSLLNPYEQYF.

The rearrangement links TRBV27 to TRBJ1-1; TRBD1 agrees at 7 bases. This CDR3 is built from 17 residues. Germline V gene lookup returns CDR1 MNHEY and CDR2 SMNVEV (reference sequence). The V and J ends lost 6 bases and 1 base, in that order; junction bases with no gene match: 14. The CDR3 sequence: CASRDLNRGITNTEAFF. The CDR3 bases are TGTGCCAGCAGGGACCTTAACAGGGGAATCACGAACACTGAAGCTTTCTTT.

The V and J genes are TRBV29-1 and TRBJ1-2, with 9 bases aligning to TRBD1. Per germline, CDR1 SQVTM and CDR2 ANQGSEA. The CDR3 is 14 amino acids. V dropped 7 bases and J dropped 3; count of bases not matched to a gene: 9. The CDR3 reads CSADAGQGHYGYTF. CDR3 nucleotides: TGCAGCGCCGACGCGGGACAGGGTCACTATGGCTACACCTTC.